Below, 4 T cell receptor beta chains from the same sample are listed, as sequenced in a study of blood T cell repertoires in COVID-19. Some clones are missing from TCRdb's copy, which holds only in-frame ones; the method was immunoSEQ multiplex PCR. The sample lists hundreds of thousands of clones, about 81% occurring once. Sequenced input: PBMCs or T cells enriched from blood (not recorded which). These TCRs come from a man younger than 45 with acute COVID-19.

Concerning this clone: The sample contains more than one DNA sequence encoding this CDR3. The chain combines TRBV20-1 with TRBJ2-7; 7 bases align to TRBD1. CDR1 is DFQATT, CDR2 SNEGSKA, per germline (reference sequence). Trimming took 6 bases from V and 5 from J; bases not matched to a gene: 4. The CDR3 totals 11 residues. In DNA form, the CDR3 reads TGCAGTGCCAGACAGGGCAACGAGCAGTACGTC. As protein: CSARQGNEQYV.

V and J are TRBV12-3 or TRBV12-4 and TRBJ2-1; TRBD1 agrees at 10 bases. Losses at the gene ends were 6 bases for V and 6 bases for J; bases not matched to a gene: 2. CDR3 length: 13 amino acids. In nucleotides, the CDR3 is TGTGCCAGCAGCGACAGGGGGCCCAATGAGCAGTTCTTC. It yields the protein CASSDRGPNEQFF.

This clone was seen only once. The genes are TRBV28 and TRBJ2-3, with D possibly being TRBD2 (5 bases). V lost 7 bases and J lost 4, with 21 bases in between. The CDR3 runs 16 residues. Germline-derived CDR1 and CDR2 are MDHEN and SYDVKM. The CDR3 spells CASNEYRGSTPDTQYF. CDR3 sequence (DNA): TGTGCCAGCAACGAATATCGCGGGTCAACCCCAGATACGCAGTATTTT.

This clone has a handful of counts. The genes are TRBV5-1 and TRBJ1-3; unclear D gene. The V end was cut by 0 bases, the J end by 4 bases, with 8 bases between. The CDR3 covers 14 residues. Germline V CDR1 and CDR2: SGHRS, YFSETQ. DNA of the CDR3: TGCGCCAGCAGCTTGGACATCCTCGGAAACACCATATATTTT. Translated, it gives CASSLDILGNTIYF.